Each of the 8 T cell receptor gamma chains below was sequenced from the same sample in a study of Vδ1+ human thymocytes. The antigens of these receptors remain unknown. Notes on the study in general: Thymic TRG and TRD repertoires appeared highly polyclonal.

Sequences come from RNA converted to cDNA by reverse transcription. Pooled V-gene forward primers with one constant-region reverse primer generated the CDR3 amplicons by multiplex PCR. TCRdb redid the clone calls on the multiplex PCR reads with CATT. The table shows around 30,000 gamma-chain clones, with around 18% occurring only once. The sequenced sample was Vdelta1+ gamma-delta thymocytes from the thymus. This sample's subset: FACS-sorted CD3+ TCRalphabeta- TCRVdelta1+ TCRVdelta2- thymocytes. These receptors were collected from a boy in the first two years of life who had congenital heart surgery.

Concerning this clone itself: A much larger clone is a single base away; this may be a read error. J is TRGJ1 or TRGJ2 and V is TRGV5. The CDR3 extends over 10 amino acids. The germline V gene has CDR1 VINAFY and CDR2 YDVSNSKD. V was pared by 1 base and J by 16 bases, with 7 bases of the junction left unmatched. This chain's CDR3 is CATWDRGNLF. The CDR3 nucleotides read TGTGCCACCTGGGACAGAGGGAATCTCTTT.

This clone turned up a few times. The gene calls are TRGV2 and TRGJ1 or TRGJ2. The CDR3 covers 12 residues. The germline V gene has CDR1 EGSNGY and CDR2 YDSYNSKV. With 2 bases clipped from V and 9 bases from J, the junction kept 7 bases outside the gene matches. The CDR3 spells CATWDAQTKKLF. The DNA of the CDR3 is TGTGCCACCTGGGACGCCCAAACTAAGAAACTCTTT.

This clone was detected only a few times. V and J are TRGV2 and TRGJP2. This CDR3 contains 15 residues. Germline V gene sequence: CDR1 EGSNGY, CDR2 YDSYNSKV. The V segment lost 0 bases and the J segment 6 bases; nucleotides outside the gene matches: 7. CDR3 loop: CATWDGPRGDWIKTF. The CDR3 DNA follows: TGTGCCACCTGGGACGGGCCGCGGGGTGATTGGATCAAGACGTTT.

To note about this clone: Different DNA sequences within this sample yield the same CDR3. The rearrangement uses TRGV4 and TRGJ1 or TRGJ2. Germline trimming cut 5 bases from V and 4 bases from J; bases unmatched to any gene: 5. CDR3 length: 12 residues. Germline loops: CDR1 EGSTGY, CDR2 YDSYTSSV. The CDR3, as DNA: TGTGCCACCTGGGGGACCTATTATAAGAAACTCTTT. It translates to CATWGTYYKKLF.

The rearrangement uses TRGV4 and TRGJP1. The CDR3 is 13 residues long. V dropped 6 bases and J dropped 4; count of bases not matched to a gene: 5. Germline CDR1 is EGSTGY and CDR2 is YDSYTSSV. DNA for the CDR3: TGTGCCACCTGGAAAGGCACTGGTTGGTTCAAGATATTT. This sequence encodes CATWKGTGWFKIF.

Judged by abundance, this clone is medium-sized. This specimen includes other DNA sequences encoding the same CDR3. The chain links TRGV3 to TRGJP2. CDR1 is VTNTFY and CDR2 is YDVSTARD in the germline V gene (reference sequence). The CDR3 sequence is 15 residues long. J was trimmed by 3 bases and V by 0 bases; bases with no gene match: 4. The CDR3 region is CATWDRPGSDWIKTF. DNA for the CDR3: TGTGCCACCTGGGACAGGCCGGGTAGTGATTGGATCAAGACGTTT.

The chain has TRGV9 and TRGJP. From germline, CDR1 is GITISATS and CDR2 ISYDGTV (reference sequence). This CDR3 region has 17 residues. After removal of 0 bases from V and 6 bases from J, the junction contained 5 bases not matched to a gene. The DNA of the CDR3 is TGTGCCTTGTGGGAGGTGCAGGCAGAGTTGGGCAAAAAAATCAAGGTATTT. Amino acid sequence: CALWEVQAELGKKIKVF.

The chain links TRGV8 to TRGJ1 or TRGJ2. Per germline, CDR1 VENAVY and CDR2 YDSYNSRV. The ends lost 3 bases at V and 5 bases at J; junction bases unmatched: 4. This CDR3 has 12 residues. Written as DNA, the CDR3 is TGTGCCACCTGGGATCAGAATTATAAGAAACTCTTT. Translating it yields CATWDQNYKKLF.